One sample yielded the 14 T cell receptor beta chains listed below, sequenced in a study of sequential checkpoint blockade in melanoma. Specified treatment: randomized to nivolumab then ipilimumab (arm A) or the reverse (arm B). The table came from immunoSEQ multiplex PCR; TCRdb's copy has only in-frame clones and leaves some out. The sample lists about 18,000 clones, about 26% occurring once. The starting material was tumor tissue (inferred from file names), obtained from a patient given nivolumab and ipilimumab in sequence. The receptors here all came from a human donor with melanoma.

The chain combines TRBV7-5 with TRBJ2-7; the table assigns TRBD1, which was not confirmed against the DNA. TRBV7-5 is recorded as a pseudogene. The CDR3 spans 14 residues. CDR3: CASTLDAGSYEQYF. Here the CDR3 DNA reads TGTGCCAGCACCTTAGACGCAGGATCCTACGAGCAGTACTTC.

The chain uses TRBV19 and TRBJ1-1, with 7 bases matching TRBD1. This CDR3 has 15 amino acids. From germline, CDR1 is LNHDA and CDR2 SQIVND (reference sequence). J gave up 6 bases and V 6 bases, and 13 bases lay outside the gene matches. CDR3 DNA sequence: TGTGCCAGTAGCGTAAGGGGGACAGACGTCTCTGAAGCTTTCTTT. Encoded protein: CASSVRGTDVSEAFF.

The sample holds a few counts of this clone. At one of its ends the junction is not consistent with the germline gene, which may arise from a read error. The V and J genes are TRBV6-8 and TRBJ2-1; 8 nucleotides align to TRBD2. Germline CDR1 reads MNHGY; CDR2 reads SAAAGT. There are 13 residues in the CDR3. The CDR3 sequence is CAISGRGADEQFF. As DNA, the CDR3 is TGTGCCATCAGTGGGCGGGGGGCGGATGAGCAGTTCTTC.

This clone was observed at least ten times. The chain joins TRBV7-5 to TRBJ1-3. TRBV7-5 corresponds to a pseudogene. This CDR3 is 14 amino acids long. The CDR3: CASSYGTSGNTIYF. DNA of the CDR3: TGTGCCAGCAGTTACGGGACCTCTGGAAACACCATATATTTT.

This clone was observed a handful of times. This chain joins TRBV28 and TRBJ1-5; D is unclear. V was pared by 2 bases and J by 8 bases, with 10 bases between. Germline loops: CDR1 MDHEN, CDR2 SYDVKM. CDR3 length: 13 amino acids. CDR3 nucleotide sequence: TGTGCCAGCAGTTTACTGACACTGGAGCCCCAGCATTTT. Translated: CASSLLTLEPQHF. Full variable domain (missing parts from reference TRBV28 and TRBJ1-5): DVKVTQSSRYLVKRTGEKVFLECVQDMDHENMFWYRQDPGLGLRLIYFSYDVKMKEKGDIPEGYSVSREKKERFSLILESASTNQTSMYLCASSLLTLEPQHFGDGTRLSIL.

The CDR3 region has the DNA TGTGCCAGCTCACCCGGGCCTCCGGGGGTGAACGGGGAGCTGTTTTTT. It yields the protein CASSPGPPGVNGELFF. The chain is built from TRBV18 and TRBJ2-2, with D possibly matching TRBD2 (6 bases). V lost 3 bases to trimming and J lost 7 bases, with 18 bases between them. The CDR3 has 16 residues. CDR1 is KGHSH and CDR2 is LQKENI in the germline V gene. Full variable domain (outside the CDR3, taken from reference TRBV18 and TRBJ2-2): NAGVMQNPRHLVRRRGQEARLRCSPMKGHSHVYWYRQLPEEGLKFMVYLQKENIIDESGMPKERFSAEFPKEGPSILRIQQVVRGDSAAYFCASSPGPPGVNGELFFGEGSRLTVL.

This clone was detected many times. The chain combines TRBV7-1 with TRBJ2-5, with D possibly TRBD2 on 6 matching bases. TRBV7-1 is noted as an ORF with a role that remains uncertain. This CDR3 is built from 14 residues. V was shortened by 5 bases and J by 4 bases, with 14 bases between the two germline ends. As DNA, the CDR3 is TGTGCCAGCAGCCAGGAGGGTCTGGGAGAGACCCAGTACTTC. Residues: CASSQEGLGETQYF.

CDR3 nucleotide sequence: TGTGCCTGGAGTGTCGGGGAAGGCACAGATACGCAGTATTTT. Its translation is CAWSVGEGTDTQYF. The J gene is TRBJ2-3, the V gene TRBV30; TRBD2 is a possible D gene (5 bases). The V gene's germline CDR1 is GTSNPN and CDR2 SVGIG (reference sequence). Deletions cut 0 bases from V and 1 base from J, with 8 bases between. This CDR3 is 14 amino acids long.

The chain joins TRBV14 to TRBJ2-5, with D possibly TRBD2 on 5 matching bases. V was cut by 0 bases and J by 0 bases, with 14 bases left in between. Germline CDR1 SGHDN, CDR2 FVKESK. This CDR3 is 17 amino acids long. The CDR3 DNA reads as TGTGCCAGCAGCCAAGATGGAGGACTTAAGTACCAAGAGACCCAGTACTTC. The encoded protein is CASSQDGGLKYQETQYF.

This sequence joins TRBV19 and TRBJ2-7, with 12 bases that match TRBD2. The CDR3 sequence is 18 residues long. The J segment lost 3 bases and the V segment lost 5 bases, leaving 14 bases of the junction unmatched. Germline V CDR1 and CDR2: LNHDA, SQIVND (reference sequence). This CDR3 reads CASSSRLAGELRNYEQYF. DNA for the CDR3: TGTGCCAGTAGTTCCAGACTAGCGGGAGAACTCCGAAACTACGAGCAGTACTTC.

This clone came up a few times. The chain joins TRBV27 to TRBJ2-1; 11 positions match TRBD2. The CDR3 totals 16 residues. Germline V CDR1 and CDR2: MNHEY, SMNVEV (reference sequence). Germline trimming cut 3 bases from V and 4 bases from J; bases unmatched to any gene: 5. The CDR3 bases are TGTGCCAGCAGTTTTACTAGCGGGGGACCTTACAATGAGCAGTTCTTC. Its protein is CASSFTSGGPYNEQFF.

This clone has just a few counts. CDR3 nucleotide sequence: TGTGCCAGCAGCACCACTAGCGGGAGTCGGTACGAGCAGTACTTC. The encoded protein is CASSTTSGSRYEQYF. V usage is TRBV11-1 and J usage is TRBJ2-7, with 11 bases matching TRBD2. This CDR3 has 15 residues. Germline loops: CDR1 SGHAT, CDR2 FQDESV (reference sequence). Trimming at V came to 5 bases and at J to 4 bases, leaving 7 bases not matched to a gene.

The DNA for the CDR3 is TGTGCCAGCAGTTCACCCCGGGATCAGGGACAGGGGATCGGGGGCCAGTACTTC. Its protein product is CASSSPRDQGQGIGGQYF. The rearrangement uses TRBV28 and TRBJ2-5, with TRBD1 matching 10 bases. Germline V gives CDR1 MDHEN, CDR2 SYDVKM. This CDR3 has 18 amino acids. V lost 4 bases and J lost 10; bases outside the gene matches: 21.

This clone was observed a few times. This chain joins TRBV18 and TRBJ2-7; D remains unclear. This CDR3 has 12 amino acids. V was pared by 3 bases and J by 0 bases, with 3 bases between. The germline V gene encodes CDR1 KGHSH and CDR2 LQKENI. The CDR3 nucleotides read TGTGCCAGCTCACCTAGCTCCTACGAGCAGTACTTC. Its protein is CASSPSSYEQYF.